The present T cell receptor (beta chain) was sequenced within a study of blood T cell repertoires in COVID-19. The table came from immunoSEQ multiplex PCR; TCRdb's copy has only in-frame clones and leaves some out. The repertoire holds about 50,000 clones, with approximately 92% as singletons. This CDR3 contains 15 residues. Germline CDR1 and CDR2: SNHLY and FYNNEI. The V end was cut by 6 bases, the J end by 3 bases, with 15 bases between. Sequencing input: peripheral blood. V usage is TRBV2 and J usage is TRBJ2-1, with D possibly matching TRBD1 (6 bases). This receptor was obtained from a woman aged 55 to 70 with COVID-19, enrolled during active disease. CDR3 DNA: TGTGCCAGCAGGGCCCCAGGGGCAGGCTACAATGAGCAGTTCTTC. Translated: CASRAPGAGYNEQFF. Full variable domain (remainder filled in from reference TRBV2 and TRBJ2-1): EPEVTQTPSHQVTQMGQEVILRCVPISNHLYFYWYRQILGQKVEFLVSFYNNEISEKSEIFDDQFSVERPDGSNFTLKIRSTKLEDSAMYFCASRAPGAGYNEQFFGPGTRLTVL.